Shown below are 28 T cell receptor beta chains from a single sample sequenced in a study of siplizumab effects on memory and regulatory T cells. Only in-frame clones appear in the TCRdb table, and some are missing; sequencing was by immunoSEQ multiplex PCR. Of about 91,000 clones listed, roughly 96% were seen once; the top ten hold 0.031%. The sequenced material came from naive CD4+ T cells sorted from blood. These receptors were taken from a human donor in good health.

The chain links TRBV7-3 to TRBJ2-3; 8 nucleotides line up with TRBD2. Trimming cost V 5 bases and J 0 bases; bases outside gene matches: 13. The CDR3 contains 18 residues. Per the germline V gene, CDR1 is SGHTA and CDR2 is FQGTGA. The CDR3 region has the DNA TGTGCCAGCAGCACCGTGCGCGGGGGGATGACGAGCACAGATACGCAGTATTTT. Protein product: CASSTVRGGMTSTDTQYF.

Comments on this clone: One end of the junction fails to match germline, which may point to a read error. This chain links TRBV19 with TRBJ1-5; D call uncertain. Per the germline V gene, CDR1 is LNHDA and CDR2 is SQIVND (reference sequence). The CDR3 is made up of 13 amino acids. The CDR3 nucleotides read TGTGCCAGTAGTGATAGAAGCAATCAGCCCCGGCATTTT. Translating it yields CASSDRSNQPRHF.

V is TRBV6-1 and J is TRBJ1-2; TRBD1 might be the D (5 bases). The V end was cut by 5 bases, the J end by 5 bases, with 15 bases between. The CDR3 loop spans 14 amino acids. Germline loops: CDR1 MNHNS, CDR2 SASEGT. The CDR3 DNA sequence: TGTGCCAGCAGTCTCACGACAGAAAGGTATGGCTACACCTTC. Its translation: CASSLTTERYGYTF.

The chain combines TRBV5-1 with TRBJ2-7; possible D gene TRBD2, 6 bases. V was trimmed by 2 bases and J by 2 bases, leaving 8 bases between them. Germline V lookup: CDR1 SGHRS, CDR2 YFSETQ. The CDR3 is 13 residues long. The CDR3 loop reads CASSFPGAYEQYF. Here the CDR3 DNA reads TGCGCCAGCAGCTTTCCGGGAGCCTACGAGCAGTACTTC.

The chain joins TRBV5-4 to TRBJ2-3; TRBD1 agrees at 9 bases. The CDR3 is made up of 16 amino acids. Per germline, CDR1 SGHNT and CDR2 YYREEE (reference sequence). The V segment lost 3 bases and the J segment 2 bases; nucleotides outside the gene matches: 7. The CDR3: CASSSGGQGSTDTQYF. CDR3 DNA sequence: TGTGCCAGCAGCTCTGGGGGACAGGGATCCACAGATACGCAGTATTTT.

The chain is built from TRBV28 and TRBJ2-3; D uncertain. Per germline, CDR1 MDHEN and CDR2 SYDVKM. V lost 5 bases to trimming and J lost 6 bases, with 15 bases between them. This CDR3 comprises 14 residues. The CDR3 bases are TGTGCCAGCAGTCTCTTAACGGCGTTTGATACGCAGTATTTT. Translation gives CASSLLTAFDTQYF.

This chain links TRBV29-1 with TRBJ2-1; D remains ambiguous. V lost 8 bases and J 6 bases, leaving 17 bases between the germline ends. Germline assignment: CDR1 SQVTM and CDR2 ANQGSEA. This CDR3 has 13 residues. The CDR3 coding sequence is TGCAGCACAACTCCCACGAACTTCAATGAGCAGTTCTTC. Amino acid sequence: CSTTPTNFNEQFF.

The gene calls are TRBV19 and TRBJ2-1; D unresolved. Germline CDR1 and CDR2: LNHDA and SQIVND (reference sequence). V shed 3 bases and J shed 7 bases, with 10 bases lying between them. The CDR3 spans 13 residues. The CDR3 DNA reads TGTGCCAGTAGTATCCCGTGGGCAAATGAGCAGTTCTTC. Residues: CASSIPWANEQFF.

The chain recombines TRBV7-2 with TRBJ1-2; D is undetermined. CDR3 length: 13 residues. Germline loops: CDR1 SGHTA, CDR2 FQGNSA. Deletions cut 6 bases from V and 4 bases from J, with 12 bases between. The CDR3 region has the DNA TGTGCCAGCAGGCTCGCAGGTGCCTATGGCTACACCTTC. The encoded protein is CASRLAGAYGYTF.

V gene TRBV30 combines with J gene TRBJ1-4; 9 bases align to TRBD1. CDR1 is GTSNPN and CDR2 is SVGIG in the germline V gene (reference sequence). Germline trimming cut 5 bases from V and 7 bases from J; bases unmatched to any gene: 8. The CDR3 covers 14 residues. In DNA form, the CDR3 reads TGTGCCTGGCAGGGGACAGGGTATGGTGAAAAACTGTTTTTT. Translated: CAWQGTGYGEKLFF.

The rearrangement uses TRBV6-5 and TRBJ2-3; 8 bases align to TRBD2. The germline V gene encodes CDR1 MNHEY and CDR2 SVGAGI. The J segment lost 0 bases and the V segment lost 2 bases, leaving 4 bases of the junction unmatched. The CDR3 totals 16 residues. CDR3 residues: CASSYNSGASTDTQYF. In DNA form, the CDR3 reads TGTGCCAGCAGTTACAATAGCGGGGCCAGCACAGATACGCAGTATTTT.

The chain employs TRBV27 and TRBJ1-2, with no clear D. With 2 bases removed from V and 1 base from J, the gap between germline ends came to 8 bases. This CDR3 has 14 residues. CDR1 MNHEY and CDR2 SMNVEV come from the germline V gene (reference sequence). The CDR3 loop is CASSLAGRNYGYTF. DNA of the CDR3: TGTGCCAGCAGTTTAGCGGGCCGTAACTATGGCTACACCTTC.

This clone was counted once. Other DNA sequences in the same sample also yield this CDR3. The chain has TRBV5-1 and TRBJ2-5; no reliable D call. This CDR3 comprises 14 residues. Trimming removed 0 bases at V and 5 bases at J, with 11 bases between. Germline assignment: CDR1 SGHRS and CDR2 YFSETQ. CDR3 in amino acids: CASSLGTGRETQYF. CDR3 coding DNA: TGCGCCAGCAGCTTGGGGACCGGCCGGGAGACCCAGTACTTC.

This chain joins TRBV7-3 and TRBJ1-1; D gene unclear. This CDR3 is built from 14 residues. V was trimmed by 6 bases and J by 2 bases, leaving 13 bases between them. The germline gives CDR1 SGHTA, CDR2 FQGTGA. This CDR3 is CASSSLGPNTEAFF. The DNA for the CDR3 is TGTGCCAGCAGTTCACTTGGGCCAAACACTGAAGCTTTCTTT.

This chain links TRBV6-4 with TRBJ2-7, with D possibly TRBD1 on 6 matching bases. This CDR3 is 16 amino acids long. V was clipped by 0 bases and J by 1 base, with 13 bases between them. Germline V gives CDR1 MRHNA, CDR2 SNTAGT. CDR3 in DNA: TGTGCCAGCAGTGACTCGTCGTACAGGGCGTCCTACGAGCAGTACTTC. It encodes CASSDSSYRASYEQYF.

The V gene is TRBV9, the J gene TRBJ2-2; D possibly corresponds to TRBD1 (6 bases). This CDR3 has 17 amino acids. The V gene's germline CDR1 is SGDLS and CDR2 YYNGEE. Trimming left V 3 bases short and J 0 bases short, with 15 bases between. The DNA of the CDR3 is TGTGCCAGCAGCGCCCAACAGGGACGTTCGAACACCGGGGAGCTGTTTTTT. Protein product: CASSAQQGRSNTGELFF.

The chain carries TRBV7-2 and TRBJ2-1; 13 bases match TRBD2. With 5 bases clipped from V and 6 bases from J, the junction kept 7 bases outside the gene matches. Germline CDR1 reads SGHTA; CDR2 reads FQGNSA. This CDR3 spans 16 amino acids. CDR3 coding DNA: TGTGCCAGCAGCCCCCGGACTAGCGGGGGTCGCAATGAGCAGTTCTTC. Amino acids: CASSPRTSGGRNEQFF.

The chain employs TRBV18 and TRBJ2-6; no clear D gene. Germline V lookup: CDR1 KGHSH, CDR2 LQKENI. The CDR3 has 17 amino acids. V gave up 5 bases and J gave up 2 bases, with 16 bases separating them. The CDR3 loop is CASSSTAGSTGANVLTF. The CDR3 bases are TGTGCCAGCTCATCGACGGCAGGTTCTACTGGGGCCAACGTCCTGACTTTC.

DNA of the CDR3: TGTGCCAGCAGCTTAGCACTAGCGACAACCTACAATGAGCAGTTCTTC. It translates to CASSLALATTYNEQFF. This sequence joins TRBV7-9 and TRBJ2-1; 7 nucleotides match TRBD2. CDR1 is SEHNR and CDR2 is FQNEAQ in the germline V gene (reference sequence). V lost 0 bases and J lost 2; bases outside the gene matches: 4. CDR3 length equals 16 residues.

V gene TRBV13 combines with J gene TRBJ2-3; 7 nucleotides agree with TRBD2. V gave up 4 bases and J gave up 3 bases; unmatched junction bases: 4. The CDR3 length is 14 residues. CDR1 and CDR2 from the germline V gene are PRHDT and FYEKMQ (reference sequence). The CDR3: CASSSLGLTDTQYF. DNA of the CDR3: TGTGCCAGCAGCTCGCTGGGACTAACAGATACGCAGTATTTT.

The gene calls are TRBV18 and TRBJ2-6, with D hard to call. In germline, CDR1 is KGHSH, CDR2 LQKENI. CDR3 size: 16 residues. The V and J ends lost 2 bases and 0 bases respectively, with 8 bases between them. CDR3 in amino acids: CASSPVSDSGANVLTF. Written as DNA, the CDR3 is TGTGCCAGCTCACCAGTTTCCGACTCTGGGGCCAACGTCCTGACTTTC.

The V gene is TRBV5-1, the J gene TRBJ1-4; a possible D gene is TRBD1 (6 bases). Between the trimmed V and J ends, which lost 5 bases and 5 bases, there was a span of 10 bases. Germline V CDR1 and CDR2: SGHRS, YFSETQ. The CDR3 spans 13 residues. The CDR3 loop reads CASRRDNNEKLFF. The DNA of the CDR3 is TGCGCCAGCAGACGGGACAACAATGAAAAACTGTTTTTT. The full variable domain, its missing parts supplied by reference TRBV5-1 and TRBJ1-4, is KAGVTQTPRYLIKTRGQQVTLSCSPISGHRSVSWYQQTPGQGLQFLFEYFSETQRNKGNFPGRFSGRQFSNSRSEMNVSTLELGDSALYLCASRRDNNEKLFFGSGTQLSVL.

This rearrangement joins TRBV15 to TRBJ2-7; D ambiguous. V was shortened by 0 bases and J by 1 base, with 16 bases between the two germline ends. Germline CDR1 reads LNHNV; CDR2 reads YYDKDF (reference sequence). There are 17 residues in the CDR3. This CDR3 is CATSREAVVAWSYEQYF. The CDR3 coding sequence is TGTGCCACCAGCAGAGAGGCTGTCGTTGCGTGGTCCTACGAGCAGTACTTC.

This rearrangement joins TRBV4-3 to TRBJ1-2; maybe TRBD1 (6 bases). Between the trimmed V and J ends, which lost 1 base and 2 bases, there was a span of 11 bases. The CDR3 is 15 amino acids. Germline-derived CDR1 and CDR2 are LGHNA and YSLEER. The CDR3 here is CASSQGLGGNYGYTF. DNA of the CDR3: TGCGCCAGCAGCCAAGGGCTGGGGGGCAACTATGGCTACACCTTC.

CDR3 sequence (DNA): TGTGCCAGCAGCTTACGACAGGGGGACAAGTTCTTC. It codes for CASSLRQGDKFF. The rearrangement links TRBV13 to TRBJ2-1, with 9 bases matching TRBD1. Germline loops: CDR1 PRHDT, CDR2 FYEKMQ (reference sequence). The CDR3 spans 12 residues. Trimming at V came to 2 bases and at J to 14 bases, leaving 4 bases not matched to a gene.

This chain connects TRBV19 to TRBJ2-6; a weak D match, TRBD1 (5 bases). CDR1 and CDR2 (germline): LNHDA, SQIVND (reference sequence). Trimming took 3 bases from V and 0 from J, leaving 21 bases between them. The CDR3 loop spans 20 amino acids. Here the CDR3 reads CASSMATAPFWNSGANVLTF. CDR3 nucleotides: TGTGCCAGTAGTATGGCGACAGCGCCGTTTTGGAACTCTGGGGCCAACGTCCTGACTTTC.

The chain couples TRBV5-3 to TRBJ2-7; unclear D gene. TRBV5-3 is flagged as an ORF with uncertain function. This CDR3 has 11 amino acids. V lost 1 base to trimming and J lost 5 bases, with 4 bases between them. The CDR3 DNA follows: TGTGCCAGAAGCTTGACGGACGAGCAGTACTTC. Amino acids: CARSLTDEQYF.

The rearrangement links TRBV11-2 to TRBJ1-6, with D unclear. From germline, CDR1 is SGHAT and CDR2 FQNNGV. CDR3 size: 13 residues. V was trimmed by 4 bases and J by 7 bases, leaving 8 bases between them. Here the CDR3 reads CASSSTQNSPLHF. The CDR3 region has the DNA TGTGCCAGCAGCTCGACACAGAATTCACCCCTCCACTTT. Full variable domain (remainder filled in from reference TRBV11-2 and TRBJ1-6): EAGVAQSPRYKIIEKRQSVAFWCNPISGHATLYWYQQILGQGPKLLIQFQNNGVVDDSQLPKDRFSAERLKGVDSTLKIQPAKLEDSAVYLCASSSTQNSPLHFGNGTRLTVT.